The TCR beta chain under discussion was sequenced for a study of T cell repertoires in cytomegalovirus infection. Whole-study context: CMV epitopes that were recently identified and HLA-C-restricted were used alongside well-studied HLA-B-restricted ones. An indication of both CMV infection and matching HLA type came from public TCR beta signatures. Findings and caveats of the study: Dominant in the ex vivo response were TCR beta clonotypes restricted by HLA-C and specific for CMV.

TCRdb reprocessed the reads with MiXCR, giving one entry per CDR3 protein. The top ten hold roughly 13% of the sample, which has a few hundred thousand distinct CDR3 sequences, around a third seen once. Regarding this clonotype: Its antigen is as yet unknown.

Trimming left V 2 bases short and J 2 bases short, with 9 bases between. This CDR3 is 14 amino acids long. Germline CDR1 reads SGHTA; CDR2 reads FQGNSA. The specimen comprised cultured PBMCs, sampled from culture after CMV antigen stimulation. The J gene is TRBJ1-1, the V gene TRBV7-2; D call uncertain. The TCR comes from a human donor in good health (CMV status not recorded). Some clones in this sample may be carry-over from other donors' samples. This CDR3 reads CASSLLGENTEAFF. The DNA of the CDR3 is TGTGCCAGCAGCTTACTCGGGGAAAACACTGAAGCTTTCTTT.